This T cell receptor beta chain appears in the sequencing data of a study of blood T cell repertoires in COVID-19. Overall study context: Donors in the United States, Italy and Spain gave samples during acute or convalescent COVID-19. The cDNA or gDNA used as material had been derived from T cells, B-cell-depleted T cells, or PBMCs.

In germline, CDR1 is LNHDA, CDR2 SQIVND (reference sequence). The CDR3 consists of 12 residues. Trimming stripped 8 bases from V and 4 bases from J, with 8 bases between. As handled by the study authors: Estimation of nucleated cell counts was performed using reference gene primer amplification. Data came from immunoSEQ multiplex PCR; TCRdb stores just in-frame clones and leaves some out. V, J and clone size are those of that table, while D and trimming were read from the DNA. Counted here are about 88,000 clones, 70% to 90% occurring once; the ten biggest clones make up roughly 2.8%. Sequenced input: peripheral blood. This clonotype originated in a woman older than 75 with acute or convalescent COVID-19. The chain joins TRBV19 to TRBJ1-4; D not resolved. CDR3 protein: CASATVNEKLFF. The DNA for the CDR3 is TGTGCCAGTGCAACAGTTAATGAAAAACTGTTTTTT. Filled out from reference TRBV19 and TRBJ1-4, the complete variable domain reads DGGITQSPKYLFRKEGQNVTLSCEQNLNHDAMYWYRQDPGQGLRLIYYSQIVNDFQKGDIAEGYSVSREKKESFPLTVTSAQKNPTAFYLCASATVNEKLFFGSGTQLSVL.